The clone carrying this T cell receptor (beta chain) was seen a single time. Participants' own reports of clinical history determined their cohort assignment. These data are taken from a study of blood T cell repertoires in COVID-19. About the research overall: T cells, B-cell-depleted T cells, or PBMCs supplied cDNA or gDNA.

Deletions cut 5 bases from V and 4 bases from J, with 12 bases between. CDR1 is MNHEY, CDR2 SVGEGT, per germline. The CDR3 consists of 14 residues. Profiling relied on immunoSEQ multiplex PCR, and the TCRdb table lists in-frame clones only, not all of them. The profile shows 250,000 or so clones, about nine tenths of them singletons. The material sequenced was PBMCs or T cells enriched from blood (not recorded which). This clonotype was obtained from a man aged 40-49 years who had recovered from COVID-19. The chain joins TRBV6-2 or TRBV6-3 to TRBJ2-1; the D gene is possibly TRBD1 (5 bases). CDR3 sequence reads: CASSVLRQYNEQFF. CDR3 in DNA: TGTGCCAGCAGTGTACTCCGACAGTACAATGAGCAGTTCTTC.